Each of the 27 T cell receptor beta chains below was sequenced from the same sample in a study of T cell repertoires in cytomegalovirus infection. TCRdb reanalysed the reads using MiXCR and keeps one entry per CDR3 protein. In the table there are about 480,000 distinct CDR3 sequences, more than 30% of which are singletons. For these receptors, no antigen is known. Material: cultured PBMCs, obtained from culture after CMV antigen stimulation. Source of these receptors: a human donor in good health (CMV status not recorded). Some clones in this sample may be carry-over from other donors' samples.

By sample fraction, this clonotype is medium-sized (0.01 to 0.1%). The rearrangement links TRBV2 to TRBJ2-7, with D perhaps matching TRBD2 (5 bases). Deletions cut 4 bases from V and 1 base from J, with 11 bases between. This CDR3 region has 14 residues. Germline values: CDR1 SNHLY, CDR2 FYNNEI. Written as DNA, the CDR3 is TGTGCCAGCAGTGGGACTTTCGGATCCTACGAGCAGTACTTC. Translation gives CASSGTFGSYEQYF.

CDR3 DNA: TGTGCCAGCAGCTTTTACTCCACATGGGGCTACACCTTC. Translated, it gives CASSFYSTWGYTF. V and J are TRBV7-2 and TRBJ1-2; D ambiguous. Between the trimmed V and J ends, which lost 3 bases and 8 bases, there was a span of 13 bases. This CDR3 region has 13 residues. Germline loops: CDR1 SGHTA, CDR2 FQGNSA.

J is TRBJ1-1 and V is TRBV15; D may be TRBD1 (5 bases). CDR1 and CDR2 (germline): LNHNV, YYDKDF (reference sequence). Trimming cost V 4 bases and J 6 bases, with 12 bases left between them. This CDR3 comprises 13 residues. This CDR3 reads CATSNLGDSEAFF. The DNA for the CDR3 is TGTGCCACCAGCAACCTAGGGGACTCTGAAGCTTTCTTT.

This clonotype was picked up a small number of times. The chain employs TRBV7-2 and TRBJ1-5, with a possible D match to TRBD1 (6 bases). This CDR3 comprises 19 residues. V lost 5 bases and J 0 bases, leaving 23 bases between the germline ends. Germline loops: CDR1 SGHTA, CDR2 FQGNSA. CDR3 loop: CASSKGPPGGGYSNQPQHF. Written as DNA, the CDR3 is TGTGCCAGCAGCAAGGGACCTCCCGGCGGGGGCTATAGCAATCAGCCCCAGCATTTT.

This clonotype has more than one count but fewer than ten. The chain employs TRBV7-9 and TRBJ2-1, with 10 bases that match TRBD2. V shed 8 bases and J 2 bases; nucleotides not matched to a gene: 6. This CDR3 comprises 15 residues. Germline CDR1 reads SEHNR; CDR2 reads FQNEAQ (reference sequence). This CDR3 is CASRKREGPYNEQFF. DNA for the CDR3: TGTGCCAGCCGAAAGCGGGAGGGCCCCTACAATGAGCAGTTCTTC.

In nucleotides, the CDR3 is TGCGCCAGCAGCCACCGGGACTACCGCAATGAGCAGTTCTTC. Amino acid sequence: CASSHRDYRNEQFF. The gene calls are TRBV4-3 and TRBJ2-1; 7 bases fit TRBD2. CDR1 and CDR2 from the germline V gene are LGHNA and YSLEER. Trimming took 3 bases from V and 6 from J; bases not matched to a gene: 5. CDR3 length equals 14 residues.

The chain combines TRBV4-3 with TRBJ2-5; TRBD1 or TRBD2 may be the D gene (5 bases each). Trimming cost V 0 bases and J 0 bases, with 14 bases left between them. CDR3 length equals 17 residues. Germline assignment: CDR1 LGHNA and CDR2 YSLEER. CDR3: CASSQDLTGTYQETQYF. The DNA of the CDR3 is TGCGCCAGCAGCCAAGATCTTACCGGGACCTACCAAGAGACCCAGTACTTC.

Notes on this clonotype: At one end, the junction sequence differs from germline, possibly due to a read error. The chain employs TRBV9 and TRBJ2-5; TRBD2 matches at 8 bases. This CDR3 spans 16 amino acids. Germline CDR1 is SGDLS and CDR2 is YYNGEE. CDR3 in amino acids: CASSVGPGGLTETEYF. The CDR3 nucleotides read TGTGCCAGCAGCGTAGGACCGGGAGGGCTCACGGAGACCGAGTACTTC.

This clonotype came up once. The J gene is TRBJ2-5, the V gene TRBV5-1; no firm D call. The V end was cut by 4 bases, the J end by 7 bases, with 14 bases between. The germline gives CDR1 SGHRS, CDR2 YFSETQ. The CDR3 loop spans 13 amino acids. The CDR3 spells CASSQAPVGTQYF. The CDR3, as DNA: TGCGCCAGCAGCCAGGCACCGGTTGGGACCCAGTACTTC. Using reference TRBV5-1 and TRBJ2-5 for the parts outside the CDR3, the full variable domain is KAGVTQTPRYLIKTRGQQVTLSCSPISGHRSVSWYQQTPGQGLQFLFEYFSETQRNKGNFPGRFSGRQFSNSRSEMNVSTLELGDSALYLCASSQAPVGTQYFGPGTRLLVL.

This clonotype was seen more than once but under ten times. The V and J genes are TRBV4-3 and TRBJ2-6; no definite D call. The V gene's germline CDR1 is LGHNA and CDR2 YSLEER. The ends were cut back, 0 bases at V and 0 bases at J, with 9 bases in the middle. This CDR3 comprises 17 residues. The CDR3 reads CASSQDSFSSGANVLTF. For the CDR3, the DNA is TGCGCCAGCAGCCAAGATAGTTTTAGCTCTGGGGCCAACGTCCTGACTTTC.

This clonotype occurred a few times. V is TRBV6-6 and J is TRBJ1-2; D call uncertain. Germline V gene data show CDR1 as MNHNY and CDR2 as SVGAGI (reference sequence). The CDR3 loop spans 13 amino acids. Trimming left V 4 bases short and J 4 bases short, with 10 bases between. CDR3 loop: CASSSDGIYGYTF. The CDR3, as DNA: TGTGCCAGCAGTTCGGACGGTATCTATGGCTACACCTTC.

The chain is built from TRBV20-1 and TRBJ1-5, with unresolved D. The CDR3 is made up of 15 amino acids. V was trimmed by 6 bases and J by 4 bases, leaving 19 bases between them. Germline loops: CDR1 DFQATT, CDR2 SNEGSKA (reference sequence). The CDR3 spells CSAPPAGSVNQPQHF. CDR3 nucleotides: TGCAGTGCCCCTCCGGCAGGTTCTGTAAATCAGCCCCAGCATTTT.

The J gene is TRBJ2-7, the V gene TRBV11-2; 7 bases are shared with TRBD2. This CDR3 contains 13 residues. Losses at the gene ends were 5 bases for V and 2 bases for J; bases not matched to a gene: 3. Germline V CDR1 and CDR2: SGHAT, FQNNGV. The CDR3 DNA sequence: TGTGCCAGCAGCCCCGGGACTACCTACGAGCAGTACGTC. Protein product: CASSPGTTYEQYV.

The genes are TRBV20-1 and TRBJ1-1, with a tentative D call TRBD1 (6 bases). Looked up from germline, CDR1 is DFQATT and CDR2 is SNEGSKA (reference sequence). The V and J ends lost 6 bases and 0 bases respectively, with 20 bases between them. CDR3 length: 16 amino acids. CDR3 sequence reads: CSARGLRDLMNTEAFF. The CDR3 DNA reads as TGCAGTGCCAGGGGTTTGAGGGACCTCATGAACACTGAAGCTTTCTTT.

The V call is TRBV19, the J call TRBJ2-3, with 7 bases identical to TRBD2. This CDR3 comprises 12 residues. Trimming removed 10 bases from V and 4 bases from J; junction bases left unmatched: 5. CDR1 is LNHDA and CDR2 is SQIVND in the germline V gene (reference sequence). DNA for the CDR3: TGTGCCACTCTAACTAGCGCAGATACGCAGTATTTT. Amino acids: CATLTSADTQYF.

This clonotype was picked up many times. The chain has TRBV7-2 and TRBJ2-1; possible D gene TRBD2, 5 bases. The CDR3 has 13 residues. Germline V CDR1 and CDR2: SGHTA, FQGNSA. V lost 5 bases, J lost 8 bases, and 13 bases lay in between. CDR3 sequence: CASSREVVDEQFF. CDR3 nucleotides: TGTGCCAGCAGCCGGGAAGTAGTCGATGAGCAGTTCTTC.

Only one count was recorded for this clonotype. V and J are TRBV10-3 and TRBJ2-3, with TRBD2 as a possible D gene (6 bases). The CDR3 consists of 17 residues. Germline V gene sequence: CDR1 ENHRY, CDR2 SYGVKD. Trimming pared 5 bases from V and 6 bases from J, leaving 24 bases between. The DNA for the CDR3 is TGTGCCATCAGTTACGACCGGGACTCACTAACCGGGGATACGCAGTATTTT. It codes for CAISYDRDSLTGDTQYF.

V and J are TRBV20-1 and TRBJ2-5, with D possibly being TRBD1 (5 bases). The CDR3 contains 12 residues. Deletions cut 6 bases from V and 4 bases from J, with 12 bases between. The germline gives CDR1 DFQATT, CDR2 SNEGSKA (reference sequence). CDR3 nucleotides: TGCAGTGCCCATGGGGCGATAGAGACCCAGTACTTC. Translating it yields CSAHGAIETQYF.

This clonotype appeared a few times. V gene TRBV12-3 or TRBV12-4 combines with J gene TRBJ1-2, with 8 bases lining up with TRBD1. The CDR3 has 15 amino acids. Unmatched junction bases numbered 7, after V lost 5 bases and J lost 2 bases. DNA for the CDR3: TGTGCCAGCAGTCCCTGGACAGGGCCCAACTATGGCTACACCTTC. It encodes CASSPWTGPNYGYTF.

The chain has TRBV14 and TRBJ2-3; perhaps D is TRBD1 or TRBD2 (6 bases each). The V gene lost 0 bases and the J gene lost 2 bases, with 9 bases spanning the gap. Germline CDR1 and CDR2: SGHDN and FVKESK. There are 15 residues in the CDR3. Here the CDR3 DNA reads TGTGCCAGCAGCCAAGAGGGGGGCCCCACAGATACGCAGTATTTT. This sequence encodes CASSQEGGPTDTQYF.

This clonotype showed up just a few times. This sequence joins TRBV6-2 or TRBV6-3 and TRBJ2-7, with 10 bases lining up with TRBD2. The CDR3 is 15 residues long. The ends lost 2 bases at V and 6 bases at J; junction bases unmatched: 7. CDR1 and CDR2 (germline): MNHEY, SVGEGT. The CDR3: CASSYGASGSIEQYV. The CDR3 nucleotides read TGTGCCAGCAGTTACGGGGCTAGCGGGAGTATCGAGCAGTACGTC.

The chain carries TRBV6-5 and TRBJ2-5; D not resolved. The germline CDR1 and CDR2 sequences are MNHEY and SVGAGI. The germline V and J ends were trimmed by 4 bases and 2 bases, with 11 bases remaining between them. There are 14 residues in the CDR3. The CDR3 loop reads CASSSSYNQETQYF. The CDR3 coding sequence is TGTGCCAGCAGTTCAAGCTACAATCAAGAGACCCAGTACTTC.

J is TRBJ2-3 and V is TRBV5-4, with D possibly called TRBD1 or TRBD2 (6 bases each). This CDR3 has 14 amino acids. Trimming pared 4 bases from V and 4 bases from J, leaving 13 bases between. Germline CDR1 SGHNT, CDR2 YYREEE (reference sequence). The DNA of the CDR3 is TGTGCCAGCAGCCCCGGGGGCGGCCCAGATACGCAGTATTTT. It is translated as CASSPGGGPDTQYF.

This chain connects TRBV7-8 to TRBJ1-5, with D unresolved. The CDR3 extends over 15 amino acids. Germline V gene data show CDR1 as SGHVS and CDR2 as FQNEAQ. Trimming shortened V by 4 bases and J by 5 bases, and 15 bases separated the two germline ends. CDR3 region: CASSSRRVGYQPQHF. In DNA form, the CDR3 reads TGTGCCAGCAGCTCGCGGAGGGTAGGGTATCAGCCCCAGCATTTT.

The rearrangement uses TRBV27 and TRBJ2-6; perhaps TRBD1 as D (5 bases). V was trimmed by 4 bases and J by 0 bases, leaving 10 bases between them. There are 16 residues in the CDR3. CDR1 MNHEY and CDR2 SMNVEV come from the germline V gene (reference sequence). Here the CDR3 reads CASSSYRFSGANVLTF. The CDR3 bases are TGTGCCAGCAGTTCCTACAGGTTCTCTGGGGCCAACGTCCTGACTTTC.

This clonotype appeared a few times. The V and J genes are TRBV7-2 and TRBJ1-6; 10 bases are shared with TRBD1. The V gene end was trimmed by 1 base and the J gene end by 10 bases; junction bases not matched to a gene: 1. The CDR3 is 14 amino acids. From germline, CDR1 is SGHTA and CDR2 FQGNSA. For the CDR3, the DNA is TGTGCCAGCAGCTTAGGGGACAGGGGATCACCCCTCCACTTT. It codes for CASSLGDRGSPLHF.

This rearrangement joins TRBV7-8 to TRBJ2-7; the D gene is possibly TRBD2 (6 bases). The germline gives CDR1 SGHVS, CDR2 FQNEAQ. The germline V and J ends were trimmed by 5 bases and 6 bases, with 20 bases remaining between them. The CDR3 has 15 amino acids. Written as DNA, the CDR3 is TGTGCCAGCAGCCCTTTTGCGGGAAACACGCGCGAGCAGTACTTC. It codes for CASSPFAGNTREQYF.